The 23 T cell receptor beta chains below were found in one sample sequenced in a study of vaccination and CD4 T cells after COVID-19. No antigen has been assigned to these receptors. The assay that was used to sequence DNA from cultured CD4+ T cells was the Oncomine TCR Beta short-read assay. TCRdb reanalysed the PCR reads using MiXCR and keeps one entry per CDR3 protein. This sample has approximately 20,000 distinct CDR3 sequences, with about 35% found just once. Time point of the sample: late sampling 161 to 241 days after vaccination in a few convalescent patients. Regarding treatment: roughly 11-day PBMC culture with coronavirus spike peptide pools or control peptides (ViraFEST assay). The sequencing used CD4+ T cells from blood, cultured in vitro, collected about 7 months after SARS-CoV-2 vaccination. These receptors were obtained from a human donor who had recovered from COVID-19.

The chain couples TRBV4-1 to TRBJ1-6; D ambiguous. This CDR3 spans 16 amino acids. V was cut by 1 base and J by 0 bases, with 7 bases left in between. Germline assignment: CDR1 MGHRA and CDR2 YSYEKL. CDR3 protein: CASSQVVSSYNSPLHF. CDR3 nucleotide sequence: TGCGCCAGCAGCCAAGTAGTGAGCTCCTATAATTCACCCCTCCACTTT.

CDR3 coding DNA: TGTGCCAGCAGCACACGTACACAACCCACTGAAGCTTTCTTT. This codes for CASSTRTQPTEAFF. The chain joins TRBV7-9 to TRBJ1-1; D is unclear. Germline CDR1 and CDR2: SEHNR and FQNEAQ (reference sequence). Between the trimmed V and J ends, which lost 5 bases and 4 bases, there was a span of 14 bases. The CDR3 covers 14 residues.

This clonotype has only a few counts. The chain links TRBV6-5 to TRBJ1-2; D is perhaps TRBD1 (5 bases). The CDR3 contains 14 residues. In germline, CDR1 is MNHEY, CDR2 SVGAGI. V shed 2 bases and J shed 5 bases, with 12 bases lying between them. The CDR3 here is CASSYEHRGYGYTF. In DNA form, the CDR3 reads TGTGCCAGCAGTTACGAACACCGGGGGTATGGCTACACCTTC.

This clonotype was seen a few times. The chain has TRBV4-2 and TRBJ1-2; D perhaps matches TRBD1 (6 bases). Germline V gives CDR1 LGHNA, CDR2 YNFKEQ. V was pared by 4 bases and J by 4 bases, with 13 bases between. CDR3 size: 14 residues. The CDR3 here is CASSPGERVYGYTF. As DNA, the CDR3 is TGTGCCAGCAGCCCAGGGGAGCGGGTCTATGGCTACACCTTC.

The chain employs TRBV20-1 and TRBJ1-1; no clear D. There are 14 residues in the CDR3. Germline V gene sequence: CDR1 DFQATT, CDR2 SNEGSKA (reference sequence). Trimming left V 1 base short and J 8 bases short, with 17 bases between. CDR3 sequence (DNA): TGCAGTGCTAGAGTTCATGGGAGGGTGGAGGAAGCTTTCTTT. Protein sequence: CSARVHGRVEEAFF.

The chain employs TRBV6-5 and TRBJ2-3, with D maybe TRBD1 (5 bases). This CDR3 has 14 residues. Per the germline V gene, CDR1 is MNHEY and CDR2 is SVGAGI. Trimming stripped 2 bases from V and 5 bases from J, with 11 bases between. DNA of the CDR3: TGTGCCAGCAGTTACGACTTAAGGGGAGATACGCAGTATTTT. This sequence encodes CASSYDLRGDTQYF.

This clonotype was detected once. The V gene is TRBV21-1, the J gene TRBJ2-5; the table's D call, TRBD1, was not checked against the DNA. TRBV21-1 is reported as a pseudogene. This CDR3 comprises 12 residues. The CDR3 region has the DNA TGTGCCAGCCCGGGGAACCAAGAGACCCAGTACTTC. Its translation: CASPGNQETQYF.

The CDR3 sequence: CASGRTPDTQYF. The CDR3 DNA follows: TGTGCCAGCGGTCGGACCCCAGATACGCAGTATTTT. This chain connects TRBV6-1 to TRBJ2-3; D remains unclear. The CDR3 spans 12 residues. CDR1 and CDR2 from the germline V gene are MNHNS and SASEGT. The V and J ends lost 8 bases and 4 bases respectively, with 10 bases between them.

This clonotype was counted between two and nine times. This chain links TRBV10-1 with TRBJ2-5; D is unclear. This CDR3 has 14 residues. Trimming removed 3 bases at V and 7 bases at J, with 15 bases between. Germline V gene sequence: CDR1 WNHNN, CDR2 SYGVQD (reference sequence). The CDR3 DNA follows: TGCGCCAGCAGTGACTCCGTCGGCTTTGGGACCCAGTACTTC. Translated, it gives CASSDSVGFGTQYF.

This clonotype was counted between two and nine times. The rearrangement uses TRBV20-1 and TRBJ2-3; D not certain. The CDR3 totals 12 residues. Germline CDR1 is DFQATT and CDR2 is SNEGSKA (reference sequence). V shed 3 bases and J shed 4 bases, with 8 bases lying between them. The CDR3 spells CSARGLADTQYF. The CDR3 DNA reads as TGCAGTGCTAGGGGTCTGGCAGATACGCAGTATTTT.

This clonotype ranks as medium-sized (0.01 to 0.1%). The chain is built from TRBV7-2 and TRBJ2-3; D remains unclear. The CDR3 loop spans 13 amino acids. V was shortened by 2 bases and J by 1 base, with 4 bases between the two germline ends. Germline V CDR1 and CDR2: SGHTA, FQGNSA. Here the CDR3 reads CASSLSGTDTQYF. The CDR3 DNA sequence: TGTGCCAGCAGCTTAAGCGGCACAGATACGCAGTATTTT.

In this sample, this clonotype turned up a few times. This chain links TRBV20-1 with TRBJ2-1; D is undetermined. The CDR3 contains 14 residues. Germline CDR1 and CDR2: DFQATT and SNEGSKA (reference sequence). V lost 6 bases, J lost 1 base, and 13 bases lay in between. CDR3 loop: CSALRLQSYNEQFF. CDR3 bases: TGCAGTGCCCTACGACTTCAATCCTACAATGAGCAGTTCTTC.

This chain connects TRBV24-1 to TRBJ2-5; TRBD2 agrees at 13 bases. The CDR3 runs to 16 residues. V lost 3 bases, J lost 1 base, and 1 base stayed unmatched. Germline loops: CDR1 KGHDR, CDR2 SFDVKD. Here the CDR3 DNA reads TGTGCCACCAGTGATAGGACTAGCGGGAGCCAAGAGACCCAGTACTTC. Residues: CATSDRTSGSQETQYF.

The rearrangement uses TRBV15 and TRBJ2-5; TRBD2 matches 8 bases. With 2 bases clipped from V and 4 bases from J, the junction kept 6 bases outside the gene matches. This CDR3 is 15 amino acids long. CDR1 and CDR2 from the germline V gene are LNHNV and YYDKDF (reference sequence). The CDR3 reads CATSRIAGGRETQYF. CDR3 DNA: TGTGCCACCAGCAGAATTGCGGGGGGCCGAGAGACCCAGTACTTC.

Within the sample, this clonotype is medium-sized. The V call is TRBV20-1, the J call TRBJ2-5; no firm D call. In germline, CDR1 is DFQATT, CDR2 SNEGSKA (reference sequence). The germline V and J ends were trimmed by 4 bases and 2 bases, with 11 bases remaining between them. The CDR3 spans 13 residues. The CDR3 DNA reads TGCAGTGCTAACTCTGATATTCAAGAGACCCAGTACTTC. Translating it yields CSANSDIQETQYF.

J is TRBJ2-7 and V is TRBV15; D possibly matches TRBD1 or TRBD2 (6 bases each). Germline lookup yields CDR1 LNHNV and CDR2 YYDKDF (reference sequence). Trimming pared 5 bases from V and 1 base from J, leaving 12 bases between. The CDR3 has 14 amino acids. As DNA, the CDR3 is TGTGCCACCAGCCCAAGGGGGGATTCCTACGAGCAGTACTTC. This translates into CATSPRGDSYEQYF.

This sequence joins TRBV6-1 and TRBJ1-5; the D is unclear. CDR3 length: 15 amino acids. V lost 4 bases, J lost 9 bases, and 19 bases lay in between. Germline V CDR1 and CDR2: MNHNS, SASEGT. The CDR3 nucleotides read TGTGCCAGCAGTGGAGAATCCCAGGTTTCGATGCCCCAGCATTTT. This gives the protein CASSGESQVSMPQHF.

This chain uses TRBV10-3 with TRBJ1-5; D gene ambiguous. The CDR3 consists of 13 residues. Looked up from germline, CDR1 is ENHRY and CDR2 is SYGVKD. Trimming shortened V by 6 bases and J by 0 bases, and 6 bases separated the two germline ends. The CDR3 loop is CAISVDSNQPQHF. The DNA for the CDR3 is TGTGCCATCAGCGTCGATAGCAATCAGCCCCAGCATTTT.

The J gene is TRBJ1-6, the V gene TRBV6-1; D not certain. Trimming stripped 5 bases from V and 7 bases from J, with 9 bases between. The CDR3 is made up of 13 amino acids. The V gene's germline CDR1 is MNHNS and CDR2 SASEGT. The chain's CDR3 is CASSNPENSPLHF. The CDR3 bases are TGTGCCAGCAGTAATCCGGAGAATTCACCCCTCCACTTT.

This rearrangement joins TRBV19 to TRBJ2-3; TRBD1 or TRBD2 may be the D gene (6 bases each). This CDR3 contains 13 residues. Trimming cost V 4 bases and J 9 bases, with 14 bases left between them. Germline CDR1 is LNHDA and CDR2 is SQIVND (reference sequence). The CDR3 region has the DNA TGTGCCAGTAGTACCTCCCGGAGGGGGACGCAGTATTTT. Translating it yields CASSTSRRGTQYF.

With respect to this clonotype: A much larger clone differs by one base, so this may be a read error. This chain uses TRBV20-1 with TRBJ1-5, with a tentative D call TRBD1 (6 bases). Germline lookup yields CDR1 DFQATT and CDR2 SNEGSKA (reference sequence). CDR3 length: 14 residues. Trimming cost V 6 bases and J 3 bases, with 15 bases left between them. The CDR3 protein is CSAPGQNNNQPQHF. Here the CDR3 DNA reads TGCAGTGCACCCGGACAGAATAACAATCAGCCCCAGCATTTT.

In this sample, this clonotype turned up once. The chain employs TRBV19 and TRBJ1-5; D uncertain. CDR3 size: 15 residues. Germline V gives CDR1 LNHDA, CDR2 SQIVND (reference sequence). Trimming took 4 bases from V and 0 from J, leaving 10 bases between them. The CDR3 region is CASSNKHNSNQPQHF. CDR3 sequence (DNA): TGTGCCAGTAGTAACAAGCACAATAGCAATCAGCCCCAGCATTTT. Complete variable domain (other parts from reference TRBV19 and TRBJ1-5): DGGITQSPKYLFRKEGQNVTLSCEQNLNHDAMYWYRQDPGQGLRLIYYSQIVNDFQKGDIAEGYSVSREKKESFPLTVTSAQKNPTAFYLCASSNKHNSNQPQHFGDGTRLSIL.

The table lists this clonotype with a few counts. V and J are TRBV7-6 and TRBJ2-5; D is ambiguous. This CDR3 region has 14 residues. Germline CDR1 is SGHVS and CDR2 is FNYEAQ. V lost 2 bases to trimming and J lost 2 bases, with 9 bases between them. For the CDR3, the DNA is TGTGCCAGCAGCTTAAATCCCGGACAAGAGACCCAGTACTTC. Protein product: CASSLNPGQETQYF. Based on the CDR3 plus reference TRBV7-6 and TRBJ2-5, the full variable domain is GAGVSQSPRYKVTKRGQDVALRCDPISGHVSLYWYRQALGQGPEFLTYFNYEAQQDKSGLPNDRFSAERPEGSISTLTIQRTEQRDSAMYRCASSLNPGQETQYFGPGTRLLVL.